The next 14 T cell receptor beta chains were all read from a single sample in a study of blood T cell repertoires in COVID-19. Assay: immunoSEQ multiplex PCR; the TCRdb copy retains only in-frame clones and omits some. The sample yields some 350,000 clones, around four fifths seen once. Specimen: peripheral blood. All receptors come from a young man with active or convalescent COVID-19.

The rearrangement uses TRBV7-6 and TRBJ2-3; 9 nucleotides match TRBD2. The V gene end was trimmed by 2 bases and the J gene end by 2 bases; junction bases not matched to a gene: 8. Germline lookup yields CDR1 SGHVS and CDR2 FNYEAQ. The CDR3 contains 17 residues. CDR3 DNA sequence: TGTGCCAGCAGCTTACAACAGAGGACTAGCGACACAGATACGCAGTATTTT. It codes for CASSLQQRTSDTDTQYF. The whole variable domain, filled in from reference TRBV7-6 and TRBJ2-3, reads GAGVSQSPRYKVTKRGQDVALRCDPISGHVSLYWYRQALGQGPEFLTYFNYEAQQDKSGLPNDRFSAERPEGSISTLTIQRTEQRDSAMYRCASSLQQRTSDTDTQYFGPGTRLTVL.

This clone was seen only once. The chain couples TRBV27 to TRBJ2-2, with TRBD2 identical over 13 bases. Looked up from germline, CDR1 is MNHEY and CDR2 is SMNVEV (reference sequence). V lost 7 bases and J lost 3; bases outside the gene matches: 5. The CDR3 runs to 16 residues. The CDR3: CASKTGLAGYTGELFF. The CDR3 DNA reads TGTGCCAGCAAGACGGGACTAGCGGGATACACCGGGGAGCTGTTTTTT.

This chain uses TRBV18 with TRBJ1-4; 12 nucleotides line up with TRBD1. The CDR3 has 15 amino acids. The junction had 4 bases not matched to a gene; V was cut back by 3 bases and J by 8 bases. CDR1 and CDR2 from the germline V gene are KGHSH and LQKENI. The CDR3 DNA sequence: TGTGCCAGCTCACCCCCGGGACAGGGGGCCGAAAAACTGTTTTTT. Its translation is CASSPPGQGAEKLFF.

This rearrangement joins TRBV28 to TRBJ2-7; D not certain. The V gene lost 5 bases and the J gene lost 3 bases, with 5 bases spanning the gap. This CDR3 region has 11 residues. Per germline, CDR1 MDHEN and CDR2 SYDVKM. CDR3 sequence reads: CASSPDYEQYF. For the CDR3, the DNA is TGTGCCAGCAGTCCAGACTACGAGCAGTACTTC.

The chain recombines TRBV6-4 with TRBJ1-2, with TRBD1 matching 8 bases. Unmatched junction bases numbered 5, after V lost 6 bases and J lost 5 bases. CDR3 size: 13 residues. Germline loops: CDR1 MRHNA, CDR2 SNTAGT. CDR3 residues: CASSQTGVYGYTF. In DNA form, the CDR3 reads TGTGCCAGCAGCCAGACAGGGGTGTATGGCTACACCTTC.

The genes are TRBV27 and TRBJ2-3; D is possibly TRBD2 (6 bases). CDR1 is MNHEY and CDR2 is SMNVEV in the germline V gene (reference sequence). This CDR3 spans 15 amino acids. V lost 3 bases and J lost 1, with 11 bases in between. The CDR3 sequence: CASSFLPSGTDTQYF. In DNA, the CDR3 is TGTGCCAGCAGTTTTCTACCTAGCGGCACAGATACGCAGTATTTT.

J is TRBJ2-1 and V is TRBV10-3; TRBD2 agrees at 8 bases. The CDR3 extends over 16 amino acids. The germline V gene encodes CDR1 ENHRY and CDR2 SYGVKD. V lost 0 bases to trimming and J lost 5 bases; unmatched junction nucleotides: 6. The CDR3: CAISESRTSRHNEQFF. CDR3 DNA: TGTGCCATCAGTGAGTCGAGGACTAGCAGACACAATGAGCAGTTCTTC.

The CDR3 DNA is TGTGCCAGTAGTAGGCCCCCGCAAGAGACCCAGTACTTC. It codes for CASSRPPQETQYF. The chain couples TRBV19 to TRBJ2-5; D uncertain. Per the germline V gene, CDR1 is LNHDA and CDR2 is SQIVND (reference sequence). V lost 4 bases to trimming and J lost 2 bases, with 8 bases between them. The CDR3 sequence is 13 residues long.

This clone was seen ten or more times. The CDR3 DNA sequence: TGTGCCAGCAGGGACTTACAGGGTCCAAACACCGGGGAGCTGTTTTTT. It codes for CASRDLQGPNTGELFF. The chain is built from TRBV13 and TRBJ2-2, with a tentative D call TRBD1 (6 bases). Trimming cost V 6 bases and J 2 bases, with 16 bases left between them. The CDR3 sequence is 16 residues long. Germline V gives CDR1 PRHDT, CDR2 FYEKMQ (reference sequence). The full variable domain, with the rest looked up from reference TRBV13 and TRBJ2-2, is AAGVIQSPRHLIKEKRETATLKCYPIPRHDTVYWYQQGPGQDPQFLISFYEKMQSDKGSIPDRFSAQQFSDYHSELNMSSLELGDSALYFCASRDLQGPNTGELFFGEGSRLTVL.

The chain combines TRBV5-1 with TRBJ2-1; D gene ambiguous. In germline, CDR1 is SGHRS, CDR2 YFSETQ. Trimming pared 0 bases from V and 1 base from J, leaving 8 bases between. The CDR3 has 15 residues. CDR3 nucleotide sequence: TGCGCCAGCAGCTTGGGCACTCAATCCTACAATGAGCAGTTCTTC. Amino acids: CASSLGTQSYNEQFF.

The rearrangement links TRBV5-4 to TRBJ2-5; 12 nucleotides line up with TRBD2. Germline V lookup: CDR1 SGHNT, CDR2 YYREEE (reference sequence). The CDR3 length is 18 residues. Trimming took 0 bases from V and 2 from J; bases not matched to a gene: 8. The CDR3 bases are TGTGCCAGCAGCTTGGAAAAACTAGCGGGGGGCCGACAAGAGACCCAGTACTTC. Its protein is CASSLEKLAGGRQETQYF.

The chain carries TRBV9 and TRBJ2-2, with 12 bases that match TRBD1. CDR1 is SGDLS, CDR2 YYNGEE, per germline. V shed 0 bases, J shed 5 bases, and the junction held 8 bases outside the gene matches. The CDR3 loop spans 18 amino acids. CDR3 nucleotide sequence: TGTGCCAGCAGCGTAGATCCGGGACAGGGGGCGGGAACCGGGGAGCTGTTTTTT. Its protein is CASSVDPGQGAGTGELFF.

The chain is built from TRBV2 and TRBJ2-1, with 14 bases aligning to TRBD2. The V gene's germline CDR1 is SNHLY and CDR2 FYNNEI. This CDR3 has 15 residues. After removal of 5 bases from V and 10 bases from J, the junction contained 7 bases not matched to a gene. The CDR3 nucleotides read TGTGCCAGCAGTCTTGGGACTAGCGGGGGCGACGAGCAGTTCTTC. It translates to CASSLGTSGGDEQFF.

The gene calls are TRBV7-8 and TRBJ2-1; 15 bases are shared with TRBD2. CDR1 and CDR2 (germline): SGHVS, FQNEAQ. Trimming removed 4 bases from V and 2 bases from J; junction bases left unmatched: 3. The CDR3 is made up of 17 amino acids. CDR3 sequence (DNA): TGTGCCAGCAGCTCTCGGACTAGCGGGAGGGCCTACAATGAGCAGTTCTTC. Its translation: CASSSRTSGRAYNEQFF.